The source of this T cell receptor beta chain is a study of blood T cell repertoires in COVID-19. This CDR3 contains 15 residues. Trimming cost V 5 bases and J 8 bases; bases outside gene matches: 10. Germline V gene data show CDR1 as SEHNR and CDR2 as FQNEAQ (reference sequence). Sequenced by immunoSEQ multiplex PCR; TCRdb stores in-frame clones only, minus some. The sample consists of around 40,000 clones, more than 80% of them appearing once. This clonotype originated in a man aged 55 to 70 with active COVID-19. Source material: peripheral blood. V usage is TRBV7-9 and J usage is TRBJ2-1, with TRBD2 matching over 9 bases. The CDR3 region has the DNA TGTGCCAGCAGCGTCGTACTAGCGGGTATCCATGAGCAGTTCTTC. Translating gives CASSVVLAGIHEQFF. The whole variable domain, remainder taken from reference TRBV7-9 and TRBJ2-1, is DTGVSQNPRHKITKRGQNVTFRCDPISEHNRLYWYRQTLGQGPEFLTYFQNEAQLEKSRLLSDRFSAERPKGSFSTLEIQRTEQGDSAMYLCASSVVLAGIHEQFFGPGTRLTVL.